These 4 T cell receptor beta chains originate from one sample sequenced in a study of Graves' ophthalmopathy and Graves' hyperthyroidism. The authors amplified TCR beta CDR3 regions from RNA transcripts. HTBI primers were used in a first-round RT-PCR, which preceded a second-round multiplex PCR. MiXCR, applied by TCRdb to the multiplex PCR reads, yields one record per CDR3 protein. The sample lists 600,000 to 650,000 distinct CDR3 sequences; about 20% were seen once. The source material was peripheral blood. These receptors all stem from a young woman with stable Graves' hyperthyroidism. Some clones in this sample may be carry-over from other donors' samples.

This clonotype was picked up one time. The V and J genes are TRBV2 and TRBJ1-1, with D possibly matching TRBD1 (5 bases). Trimming removed 7 bases from V and 4 bases from J, with 16 bases in between. The CDR3 consists of 14 residues. Germline CDR1 reads SNHLY; CDR2 reads FYNNEI. CDR3 coding DNA: TGTGCCAGCAACTTCGGCCGGGGGGGCACTGAAGCTTTCTTT. Its translation is CASNFGRGGTEAFF.

This clonotype has only a few counts. The genes are TRBV6-5 and TRBJ1-1; D is unresolved. There are 12 residues in the CDR3. The germline V gene encodes CDR1 MNHEY and CDR2 SVGAGI. V was cut by 4 bases and J by 6 bases, with 9 bases left in between. CDR3 DNA: TGTGCCAGCAGTTTCATTACTTCTGAAGCTTTCTTT. It specifies CASSFITSEAFF.

The table lists this clonotype with many counts. The genes are TRBV6-1 and TRBJ2-7, with TRBD1 matching over 9 bases. Trimming took 7 bases from V and 2 from J; bases not matched to a gene: 9. The CDR3 covers 15 residues. The germline V gene has CDR1 MNHNS and CDR2 SASEGT. The CDR3 sequence: CASNGRDRVTYEQYF. In DNA form, the CDR3 reads TGTGCCAGCAATGGCCGGGACAGGGTAACCTACGAGCAGTACTTC.

The V call is TRBV3-1, the J call TRBJ1-1, with 7 bases lining up with TRBD1. The CDR3 is 14 residues long. Germline V lookup: CDR1 LGHDT, CDR2 YNNKEL (reference sequence). With 4 bases clipped from V and 8 bases from J, the junction kept 10 bases outside the gene matches. The CDR3 spells CASSPASTGTEAFF. Written as DNA, the CDR3 is TGTGCCAGCAGCCCCGCCTCGACAGGGACCGAAGCTTTCTTT.